These 9 T cell receptor beta chains came from one sample sequenced in a study of cytomegalovirus exposure and HLA in healthy donors. PCR was performed using 60 Vbeta and 13 Jbeta primers. Profiled with immunoSEQ multiplex PCR; TCRdb holds only in-frame clones, not every one. The table lists about 81,000 clones, just over 75% of them singletons. The sequencing input was PBMCs. These receptors were taken from a man in his fifties in good health and CMV-seropositive.

This clone appeared a single time. The rearrangement uses TRBV6-1 and TRBJ2-3; the match to TRBD2 covers 7 bases. The ends lost 8 bases at V and 4 bases at J; junction bases unmatched: 6. This CDR3 region has 13 residues. Looked up from germline, CDR1 is MNHNS and CDR2 is SASEGT. The CDR3 is CASGRDRADTQYF. CDR3 in DNA: TGTGCCAGCGGGAGGGATCGGGCAGATACGCAGTATTTT.

The chain employs TRBV5-1 and TRBJ2-3; D call uncertain. This CDR3 has 13 amino acids. Trimming removed 2 bases at V and 0 bases at J, with 4 bases between. Germline V gene data show CDR1 as SGHRS and CDR2 as YFSETQ. The CDR3 loop is CASSFSSTDTQYF. The CDR3 DNA follows: TGCGCCAGCAGCTTCTCTAGCACAGATACGCAGTATTTT.

The chain carries TRBV5-6 and TRBJ2-7; D is ambiguous. Per germline, CDR1 SGHDT and CDR2 YYEEEE. This CDR3 region has 14 residues. Trimming shortened V by 2 bases and J by 3 bases, and 12 bases separated the two germline ends. DNA of the CDR3: TGTGCCAGCAGCTTAAATATGGCAGACTACGAGCAGTACTTC. Protein product: CASSLNMADYEQYF.

Note on this clone: One junction end disagrees with the germline gene, perhaps due to a read error. V usage is TRBV30 and J usage is TRBJ2-6, with a possible D match to TRBD1 (6 bases). The CDR3 runs 16 residues. Germline CDR1 reads GTSNPN; CDR2 reads SVGIG (reference sequence). This CDR3 is CAGTPQGSSGANGLTF. CDR3 in DNA: TGTGCCGGGACGCCTCAGGGGTCCTCTGGGGCCAACGGCCTGACTTTC.

This clone was recorded only once. The rearrangement links TRBV20-1 to TRBJ2-7; tentative D call: TRBD2 (6 bases). Germline V gene lookup returns CDR1 DFQATT and CDR2 SNEGSKA (reference sequence). The ends were cut back, 5 bases at V and 4 bases at J, with 9 bases in the middle. CDR3 length: 11 amino acids. The DNA of the CDR3 is TGCAGTGCTGGGACTGGGTACGAGCAGTACTTC. Amino acid sequence: CSAGTGYEQYF.

The chain couples TRBV9 to TRBJ1-3; no clear D gene. The CDR3 length is 16 residues. V lost 2 bases and J lost 7, with 19 bases in between. Germline V gene sequence: CDR1 SGDLS, CDR2 YYNGEE. The CDR3 DNA reads TGTGCCAGCAGCGTGAGTTCGAGAATGGGAGGCAACACCATATATTTT. Amino acid sequence: CASSVSSRMGGNTIYF.

Here the CDR3 DNA reads TGTGCCAGCAGCTACCTAGCGGGGCCAACCTACGAGCAGTACTTC. It encodes CASSYLAGPTYEQYF. The gene calls are TRBV5-4 and TRBJ2-7, with TRBD2 matching 9 bases. CDR3 size: 15 residues. Germline CDR1 and CDR2: SGHNT and YYREEE (reference sequence). Trimming cost V 3 bases and J 2 bases; bases outside gene matches: 6.

This clone came up once. The gene calls are TRBV6-1 and TRBJ2-1; 10 bases agree with TRBD2. This CDR3 comprises 16 residues. Germline CDR1 is MNHNS and CDR2 is SASEGT. The V and J ends lost 4 bases and 2 bases, in that order; junction bases with no gene match: 5. The CDR3 DNA sequence: TGTGCCAGCAGTGTCCGGACTAGCGGAGCCTACAATGAGCAGTTCTTC. Translation: CASSVRTSGAYNEQFF.

The gene calls are TRBV7-9 and TRBJ2-2; 9 bases match TRBD2. CDR1 and CDR2 (germline): SEHNR, FQNEAQ (reference sequence). Unmatched junction bases numbered 3, after V lost 3 bases and J lost 1 base. The CDR3 has 16 residues. The CDR3 sequence is CASSFRLAVNTGELFF. DNA for the CDR3: TGTGCCAGCAGCTTCAGACTAGCGGTGAACACCGGGGAGCTGTTTTTT. The variable domain in full, completed from reference TRBV7-9 and TRBJ2-2, reads DTGVSQNPRHKITKRGQNVTFRCDPISEHNRLYWYRQTLGQGPEFLTYFQNEAQLEKSRLLSDRFSAERPKGSFSTLEIQRTEQGDSAMYLCASSFRLAVNTGELFFGEGSRLTVL.